One and the same sample provided the 26 T cell receptor beta chains below, sequenced in a study of cytomegalovirus exposure and HLA in healthy donors (dated by TCRdb to the late 2010s). Libraries were constructed by the immunoSEQ multiplex PCR assay. For the multiplex PCR, a mixture combining 60 forward primers for TCR Vbeta segments and 13 reverse primers for TCR Jbeta segments was used. This immuneACCESS table, as held by TCRdb, lists in-frame sequences with V and J called but not all clones. Of the missing ones, under half trace to an unresolved V gene in checked studies; the others have no known cause. The sample table shows 95,000 to 150,000 clones, and roughly 75% are seen once. Together, the top ten hold about a tenth of the sample. The specimen sequenced was PBMCs. The origin of the receptors is a man aged 25 to 45 in good health and CMV-seropositive.

The rearrangement links TRBV6-5 to TRBJ2-3; D gene uncertain. The germline gives CDR1 MNHEY, CDR2 SVGAGI. Trimming cost V 7 bases and J 1 base, with 6 bases left between them. The CDR3 is made up of 12 amino acids. The CDR3, as DNA: TGTGCCAGCAAACGGGGCACAGATACGCAGTATTTT. It specifies CASKRGTDTQYF.

The chain is built from TRBV27 and TRBJ1-4; D is uncertain. Germline assignment: CDR1 MNHEY and CDR2 SMNVEV (reference sequence). The V and J ends lost 0 bases and 0 bases respectively, with 11 bases between them. CDR3 size: 17 residues. In DNA, the CDR3 is TGTGCCAGCAGTTTATCTAGCAGATTAACAACTAATGAAAAACTGTTTTTT. Translating gives CASSLSSRLTTNEKLFF.

The chain carries TRBV5-4 and TRBJ2-2, with D perhaps TRBD1 (5 bases). Germline V gene data show CDR1 as SGHNT and CDR2 as YYREEE (reference sequence). Trimming stripped 2 bases from V and 8 bases from J, with 19 bases between. This CDR3 contains 16 residues. The CDR3 nucleotides are TGTGCCAGCAGCTTCCAATTTAGCCCTAAGGGGGGGGAGCTGTTTTTT. Translating it yields CASSFQFSPKGGELFF.

The count of this clone is one. The V and J genes are TRBV5-6 and TRBJ2-2; 12 bases fit TRBD2. V trimming: 4 bases; J trimming: 1 base; junction bases outside the gene matches: 5. CDR3 length equals 17 residues. Per the germline V gene, CDR1 is SGHDT and CDR2 is YYEEEE. This chain's CDR3 is CASSDGTSGWNTGELFF. DNA of the CDR3: TGTGCCAGCAGCGACGGGACTAGCGGGTGGAACACCGGGGAGCTGTTTTTT.

The gene calls are TRBV19 and TRBJ2-7, with D perhaps matching TRBD2 (5 bases). Trimming shortened V by 3 bases and J by 6 bases, and 12 bases separated the two germline ends. CDR1 LNHDA and CDR2 SQIVND come from the germline V gene (reference sequence). This CDR3 contains 13 residues. The CDR3 DNA follows: TGTGCCAGTAGTATTGTCTCCGCGGGCGAGCAGTACTTC. It codes for CASSIVSAGEQYF.

The J gene is TRBJ2-1, the V gene TRBV6-6; TRBD2 might be the D (6 bases). CDR3 length: 15 residues. The germline CDR1 and CDR2 sequences are MNHNY and SVGAGI (reference sequence). The V end lost 2 bases, the J end lost 4 bases, and 12 bases lay between the germline ends. The CDR3: CASSYAGSGYNEQFF. The CDR3 DNA follows: TGTGCCAGCAGTTACGCCGGTAGCGGATACAATGAGCAGTTCTTC.

V and J are TRBV19 and TRBJ1-2; no clear D. The CDR3 is 16 amino acids. The germline gives CDR1 LNHDA, CDR2 SQIVND (reference sequence). V was pared by 3 bases and J by 0 bases, with 14 bases between. Written as DNA, the CDR3 is TGTGCCAGTAGTATTATATCTTGGGAGACTAACTATGGCTACACCTTC. It specifies CASSIISWETNYGYTF.

The chain has TRBV7-9 and TRBJ1-4; D uncertain. With 2 bases removed from V and 0 bases from J, the gap between germline ends came to 7 bases. The CDR3 is made up of 15 amino acids. Germline assignment: CDR1 SEHNR and CDR2 FQNEAQ (reference sequence). The CDR3 sequence is CASSLTGSTNEKLFF. The CDR3 bases are TGTGCCAGCAGCTTAACGGGATCAACTAATGAAAAACTGTTTTTT.

The J gene is TRBJ2-7, the V gene TRBV9, with D perhaps matching TRBD2 (6 bases). There are 15 residues in the CDR3. Trimming removed 4 bases from V and 0 bases from J, with 14 bases in between. From germline, CDR1 is SGDLS and CDR2 YYNGEE. CDR3 sequence: CASSPIGGSSYEQYF. The CDR3 DNA reads as TGTGCCAGCAGCCCAATTGGGGGGAGCTCCTACGAGCAGTACTTC.

This chain links TRBV14 with TRBJ1-1, with 7 bases matching TRBD1. The germline V gene has CDR1 SGHDN and CDR2 FVKESK. CDR3 length: 15 amino acids. V was pared by 6 bases and J by 0 bases, with 7 bases of the junction left unmatched. The CDR3 bases are TGTGCCAGCAGACCCCGGACAGGACTGAACACTGAAGCTTTCTTT. It specifies CASRPRTGLNTEAFF.

This clone was seen a handful of times. The rearrangement uses TRBV6-1 and TRBJ1-1; D ambiguous. Trimming pared 5 bases from V and 1 base from J, leaving 8 bases between. The CDR3 is 13 amino acids. CDR1 is MNHNS, CDR2 SASEGT, per germline. The DNA for the CDR3 is TGTGCCAGCAGTCCGCGGGAGAACACTGAAGCTTTCTTT. As protein: CASSPRENTEAFF.

The chain recombines TRBV20-1 with TRBJ1-2, with TRBD1 matching 8 bases. The CDR3 runs to 11 residues. CDR1 and CDR2 (germline): DFQATT, SNEGSKA (reference sequence). Trimming cost V 6 bases and J 9 bases; bases outside gene matches: 6. CDR3 in amino acids: CSASRQGSYTF. CDR3 sequence (DNA): TGCAGTGCGAGCAGACAGGGGAGCTACACCTTC.

This chain links TRBV9 with TRBJ2-5, with TRBD1 identical over 10 bases. The CDR3 loop spans 15 amino acids. The germline V gene encodes CDR1 SGDLS and CDR2 YYNGEE. V was clipped by 4 bases and J by 2 bases; unmatched bases: 5. CDR3 nucleotide sequence: TGTGCCAGCAGCCCGGGACAGGGGTTTCAAGAGACCCAGTACTTC. It specifies CASSPGQGFQETQYF.

This clone was seen just once. The gene calls are TRBV4-1 and TRBJ2-3; 9 nucleotides line up with TRBD1. The CDR3 length is 18 residues. CDR1 and CDR2 from the germline V gene are MGHRA and YSYEKL. V was pared by 0 bases and J by 2 bases, with 9 bases of the junction left unmatched. The chain's CDR3 is CASSQDRVRDRVTDTQYF. DNA for the CDR3: TGCGCCAGCAGCCAAGATCGGGTCCGGGACAGGGTCACAGATACGCAGTATTTT.

The chain couples TRBV15 to TRBJ2-2, with D unclear. This CDR3 spans 16 amino acids. The germline V gene encodes CDR1 LNHNV and CDR2 YYDKDF (reference sequence). Trimming removed 0 bases at V and 0 bases at J, with 8 bases between. Here the CDR3 DNA reads TGTGCCACCAGCAGAGAAGGTGGAGCGAACACCGGGGAGCTGTTTTTT. It specifies CATSREGGANTGELFF.

This chain joins TRBV7-2 and TRBJ2-1; D perhaps matches TRBD2 (5 bases). The CDR3 has 15 residues. Trimming cost V 2 bases and J 0 bases, with 8 bases left between them. Per germline, CDR1 SGHTA and CDR2 FQGNSA. For the CDR3, the DNA is TGTGCCAGCAGCTTATATAGCGACTCCTACAATGAGCAGTTCTTC. Translating it yields CASSLYSDSYNEQFF.

This clone was seen a few times. The chain couples TRBV18 to TRBJ2-2, with a tentative D call TRBD1 (6 bases). Germline V lookup: CDR1 KGHSH, CDR2 LQKENI. Trimming pared 6 bases from V and 1 base from J, leaving 12 bases between. CDR3 length: 15 amino acids. As DNA, the CDR3 is TGTGCCAGCTCCCCCACGACAGGGAACACCGGGGAGCTGTTTTTT. Translation gives CASSPTTGNTGELFF. The variable domain in full, with the rest retrieved from reference TRBV18 and TRBJ2-2, is NAGVMQNPRHLVRRRGQEARLRCSPMKGHSHVYWYRQLPEEGLKFMVYLQKENIIDESGMPKERFSAEFPKEGPSILRIQQVVRGDSAAYFCASSPTTGNTGELFFGEGSRLTVL.

This clone was picked up one time. V and J are TRBV10-1 and TRBJ2-2; TRBD2 might be the D (5 bases). The V end was cut by 5 bases, the J end by 1 base, with 17 bases between. CDR3 length: 17 residues. Germline assignment: CDR1 WNHNN and CDR2 SYGVQD (reference sequence). The CDR3 bases are TGCGCCAGCAGTTTTTTGCCCGGGGTGAGGAACACCGGGGAGCTGTTTTTT. It encodes CASSFLPGVRNTGELFF.

The chain couples TRBV28 to TRBJ2-7; TRBD2 matches 13 bases. Germline V gene lookup returns CDR1 MDHEN and CDR2 SYDVKM. Trimming removed 5 bases from V and 6 bases from J; junction bases left unmatched: 13. This CDR3 region has 17 residues. CDR3 sequence reads: CASSPIWTSGRIGEQYF. CDR3 nucleotide sequence: TGTGCCAGCAGTCCCATATGGACTAGCGGGAGAATCGGCGAGCAGTACTTC.

This clone came up a few times. CDR3 loop: CASSPKIPDTQYF. The CDR3 nucleotides read TGTGCCAGCAGTCCTAAAATACCAGATACGCAGTATTTT. The V and J genes are TRBV2 and TRBJ2-3; D gene unclear. In germline, CDR1 is SNHLY, CDR2 FYNNEI. Trimming left V 5 bases short and J 4 bases short, with 10 bases between. CDR3 length: 13 amino acids.

The chain recombines TRBV20-1 with TRBJ2-5; possible D gene TRBD1, 6 bases. The DNA end lines up better with TRBJ2-7; the J call may be wrong. The CDR3 consists of 11 residues. The germline CDR1 and CDR2 sequences are DFQATT and SNEGSKA (reference sequence). The CDR3 loop reads CVTGHLFEQYF. The CDR3 DNA is TGCGTTACGGGACATTTGTTCGAGCAGTACTTC.

The chain carries TRBV7-2 and TRBJ1-2, with 9 bases aligning to TRBD1. Germline trimming cut 3 bases from V and 3 bases from J; bases unmatched to any gene: 8. Germline V gives CDR1 SGHTA, CDR2 FQGNSA. The CDR3 covers 16 residues. CDR3 region: CASSFRGQGRHYGYTF. CDR3 nucleotides: TGTGCCAGCAGCTTCCGGGGACAGGGTCGTCACTATGGCTACACCTTC. Together with reference TRBV7-2 and TRBJ1-2, the CDR3 gives the full variable domain: GAGVSQSPSNKVTEKGKDVELRCDPISGHTALYWYRQSLGQGLEFLIYFQGNSAPDKSGLPSDRFSAERTGGSVSTLTIQRTQQEDSAVYLCASSFRGQGRHYGYTFGSGTRLTVV.

The rearrangement links TRBV28 to TRBJ1-1; tentative D call: TRBD1 (5 bases). CDR3 length: 16 amino acids. The germline gives CDR1 MDHEN, CDR2 SYDVKM. The germline V and J ends were trimmed by 5 bases and 3 bases, with 19 bases remaining between them. In DNA form, the CDR3 reads TGTGCCAGCAGTGCGTCCCCGGGGGTGCGGTACACTGAAGCTTTCTTT. Protein: CASSASPGVRYTEAFF.

This chain links TRBV6-4 with TRBJ2-1; TRBD2 agrees at 12 bases. Germline CDR1 and CDR2: MRHNA and SNTAGT. The V gene end was trimmed by 0 bases and the J gene end by 8 bases; junction bases not matched to a gene: 5. The CDR3 has 16 amino acids. The DNA for the CDR3 is TGTGCCAGCAGTGACTCGACTAGCGGGAGTACGGATGAGCAGTTCTTC. Encoded protein: CASSDSTSGSTDEQFF.

V and J are TRBV9 and TRBJ1-3, with unresolved D. Per the germline V gene, CDR1 is SGDLS and CDR2 is YYNGEE. The CDR3 has 15 amino acids. V was trimmed by 0 bases and J by 0 bases, leaving 7 bases between them. CDR3 in DNA: TGTGCCAGCAGCGTAGCGGACTACTCTGGAAACACCATATATTTT. Protein: CASSVADYSGNTIYF.

V usage is TRBV27 and J usage is TRBJ2-7; possible D gene TRBD2, 5 bases. The V and J ends lost 3 bases and 2 bases respectively, with 11 bases between them. The germline gives CDR1 MNHEY, CDR2 SMNVEV (reference sequence). The CDR3 is made up of 14 amino acids. CDR3 loop: CASSLNGLTYEQYF. In DNA, the CDR3 is TGTGCCAGCAGTTTGAACGGACTCACCTACGAGCAGTACTTC.